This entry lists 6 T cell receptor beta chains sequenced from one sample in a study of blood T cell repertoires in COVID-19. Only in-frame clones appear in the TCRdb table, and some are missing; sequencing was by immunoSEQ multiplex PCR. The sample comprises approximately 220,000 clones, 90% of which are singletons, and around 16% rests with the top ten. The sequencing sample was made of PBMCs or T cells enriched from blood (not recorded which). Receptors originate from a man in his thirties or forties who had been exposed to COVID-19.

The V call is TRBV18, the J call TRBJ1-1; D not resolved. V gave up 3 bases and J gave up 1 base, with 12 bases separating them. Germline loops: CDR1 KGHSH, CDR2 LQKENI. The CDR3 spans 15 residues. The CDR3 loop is CASSPRVERNTEAFF. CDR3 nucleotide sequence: TGTGCCAGCTCACCGAGGGTAGAGAGGAACACTGAAGCTTTCTTT. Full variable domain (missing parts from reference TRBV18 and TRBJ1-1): NAGVMQNPRHLVRRRGQEARLRCSPMKGHSHVYWYRQLPEEGLKFMVYLQKENIIDESGMPKERFSAEFPKEGPSILRIQQVVRGDSAAYFCASSPRVERNTEAFFGQGTRLTVV.

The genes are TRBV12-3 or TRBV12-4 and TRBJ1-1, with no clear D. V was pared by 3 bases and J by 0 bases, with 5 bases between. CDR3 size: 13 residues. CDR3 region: CASSLYLNTEAFF. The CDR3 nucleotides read TGTGCCAGCAGTTTGTACTTGAACACTGAAGCTTTCTTT.

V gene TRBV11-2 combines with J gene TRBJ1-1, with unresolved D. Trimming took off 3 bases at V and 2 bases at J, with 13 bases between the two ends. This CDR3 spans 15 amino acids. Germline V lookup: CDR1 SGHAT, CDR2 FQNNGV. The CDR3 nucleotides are TGTGCCAGCAGCTTCTATATAGCGGGTAACACTGAAGCTTTCTTT. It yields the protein CASSFYIAGNTEAFF.

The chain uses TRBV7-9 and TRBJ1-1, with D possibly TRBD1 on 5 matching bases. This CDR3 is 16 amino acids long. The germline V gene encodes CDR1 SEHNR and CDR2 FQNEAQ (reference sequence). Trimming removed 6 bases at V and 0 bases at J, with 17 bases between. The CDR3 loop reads CASRIGRGRLNTEAFF. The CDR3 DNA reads TGTGCCAGCAGAATAGGGAGGGGCAGATTGAACACTGAAGCTTTCTTT.

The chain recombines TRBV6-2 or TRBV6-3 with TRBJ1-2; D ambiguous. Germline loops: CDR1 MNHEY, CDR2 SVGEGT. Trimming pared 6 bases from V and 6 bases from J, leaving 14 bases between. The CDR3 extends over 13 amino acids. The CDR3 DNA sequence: TGTGCCAGCAGCACTGGACTGACTAATGGCTACACCTTC. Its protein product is CASSTGLTNGYTF.

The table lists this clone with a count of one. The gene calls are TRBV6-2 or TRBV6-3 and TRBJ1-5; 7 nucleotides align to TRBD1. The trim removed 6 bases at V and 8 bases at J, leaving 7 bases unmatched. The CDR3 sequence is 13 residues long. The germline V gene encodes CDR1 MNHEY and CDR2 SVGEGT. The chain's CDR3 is CASRPDRVKPQHF. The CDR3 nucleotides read TGTGCCAGCAGACCTGACAGGGTCAAGCCCCAGCATTTT.